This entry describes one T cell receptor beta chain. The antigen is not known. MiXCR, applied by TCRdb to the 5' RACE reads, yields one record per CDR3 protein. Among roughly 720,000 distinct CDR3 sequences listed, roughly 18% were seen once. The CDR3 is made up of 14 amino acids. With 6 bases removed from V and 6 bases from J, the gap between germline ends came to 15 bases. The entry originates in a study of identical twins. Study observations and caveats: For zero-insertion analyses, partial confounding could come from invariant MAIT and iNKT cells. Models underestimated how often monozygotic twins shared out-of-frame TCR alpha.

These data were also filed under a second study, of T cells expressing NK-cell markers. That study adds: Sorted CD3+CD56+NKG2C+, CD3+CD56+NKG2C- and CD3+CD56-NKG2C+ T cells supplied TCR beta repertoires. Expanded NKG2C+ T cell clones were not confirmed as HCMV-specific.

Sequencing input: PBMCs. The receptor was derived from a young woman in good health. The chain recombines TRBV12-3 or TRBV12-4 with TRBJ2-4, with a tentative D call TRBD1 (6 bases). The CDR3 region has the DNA TGTGCCAGCAGCCCCCACCAGGGGCTAAACATTCAGTACTTC. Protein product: CASSPHQGLNIQYF.